The entry below describes one T cell receptor (beta chain). The sample is drawn from a study of T cell responses to AZD1222 COVID-19 vaccine. This CDR3 is 13 amino acids long. Trimming removed 5 bases at V and 6 bases at J, with 11 bases between. Assay used: immunoSEQ multiplex PCR; TCRdb lists only in-frame clones, some missing. The sample lists around 70,000 clones; 88% were seen once. The clonotype comes from an adult in good health. V and J are TRBV12-3 or TRBV12-4 and TRBJ1-5; D call uncertain. Sample: peripheral blood, taken on day 0 of AZD1222 vaccination. Here the CDR3 DNA reads TGTGCCAGCAGTGTGCAGCTGGGTCAGCCCCAGCATTTT. The encoded protein is CASSVQLGQPQHF.